The clone carrying this T cell receptor beta chain was detected a few times. Its antigen is still unknown. The treatment: approximately nine-day PBMC culture with coronavirus spike peptide pools or control peptides (ViraFEST assay). Researchers collected the unexposed donor's CD4+ T cells before the COVID-19 pandemic (2011-2018). Following expansion of antigen-specific T cells with peptide pools, ViraFEST then sequenced TCRs. Cells permitting, SARS-CoV-2 S/N served as probes for unexposed-donor CD4+ T cells, and four cold-coronavirus spikes did too. The V gene lost 6 bases and the J gene lost 3 bases, with 3 bases spanning the gap. Germline CDR1 is MNHNS and CDR2 is SASEGT. The CDR3 consists of 11 residues. CD4+ T cells that had been cultured provided DNA sequenced with the Oncomine TCR Beta short-read assay. TCRdb independently ran MiXCR on the PCR reads; one entry per CDR3 protein. The sample lists about 5,000 distinct CDR3 sequences, less than 65% occurring once.

The sample originates from a study of vaccination and CD4 T cells after COVID-19. Study-wide results and limits: Convalescent patients were relatively few, and early post-infection timepoints were missing.

The TCR was taken from a human donor in good health. J is TRBJ1-3 and V is TRBV6-1; D is uncertain. The sequenced material came from CD4+ T cells from blood, cultured in vitro. In nucleotides, the CDR3 is TGTGCCAGCAGCAATGGAAACACCATATATTTT. It specifies CASSNGNTIYF.